This T cell receptor (beta chain) appears in the sequencing data of a study of shared clonotypes between healthy human individuals. Study details: CD4 naive and CD4 memory each took three plates per donor, while CD8 naive took two and CD8 memory one. Overall study results and limits: Generation probability values for non-shared clonotypes were lower than those for clonotypes shared by all four donors.

Only Caucasian adults living in Nashville, Tennessee served as donors. DNA at about 200 ng, about 30,000 T cell genomes, went into sorted-subset replicate PCRs. Here immunoSEQ multiplex PCR was the method, and the copy in TCRdb shows in-frame clones only, minus some. The sample yields 950,000 to 1,100,000 clones, roughly 75% seen once. With regard to this clone: Its antigen remains unknown.

In germline, CDR1 is SGHTA, CDR2 FQGTGA. Germline trimming cut 5 bases from V and 4 bases from J; bases unmatched to any gene: 6. The CDR3 is made up of 15 amino acids. This chain links TRBV7-3 with TRBJ2-3; 10 bases are a match to TRBD1. The sequenced material came from memory CD4+ T cells sorted from blood. Subset described: CD45RA-negative fraction. The sequence derives from a man between 18 and 35 years old in good health. The CDR3 nucleotides are TGTGCCAGCAGCCCTTCGGGACAGGGGCCAGATACGCAGTATTTT. It encodes CASSPSGQGPDTQYF.